Following are 15 T cell receptor beta chains from one sample sequenced in a study of breast tumors, draining lymph nodes, adjacent tissues (dated by TCRdb to 2016 to 2018). Library creation used multiplex PCR. The instrument given in TCRdb is Illumina HiSeq 2000. The public reads were reprocessed in TCRdb via fastp at Q25 and MiXCR, keeping in-frame beta chains. Identical CDR3 proteins give one entry, which carries the most common genes and DNA. For this sample there are approximately 180,000 distinct CDR3 sequences; approximately 33% appear just once. The ten biggest clones cover 3% to 4% of the sample. The lymph node samples were taken from the axillary draining lymph nodes of breast cancer patients. Sequencing used axillary lymph node tissue. The receptors stem from a female donor with breast cancer. Some clones in this sample may be carry-over from other donors' samples.

The V gene is TRBV7-2, the J gene TRBJ2-3, with 8 bases aligning to TRBD1. The germline gives CDR1 SGHTA, CDR2 FQGNSA. This CDR3 is built from 18 residues. Trimming at V came to 6 bases and at J to 7 bases, leaving 21 bases not matched to a gene. CDR3 in amino acids: CASSSRPRQGTLTHTQYF. In DNA, the CDR3 is TGTGCCAGCAGTTCTCGGCCGCGACAGGGGACATTAACACATACGCAGTATTTT.

This clonotype showed up just a few times. The chain has TRBV28 and TRBJ1-4; a possible D gene is TRBD1 (5 bases). Germline values: CDR1 MDHEN, CDR2 SYDVKM. This CDR3 has 14 amino acids. Trimming cost V 2 bases and J 8 bases, with 12 bases left between them. CDR3: CASSLMGVGEKLFF. The CDR3 DNA is TGTGCCAGCAGTTTAATGGGGGTGGGCGAAAAACTGTTTTTT. Based on the CDR3 plus reference TRBV28 and TRBJ1-4, the full variable domain is DVKVTQSSRYLVKRTGEKVFLECVQDMDHENMFWYRQDPGLGLRLIYFSYDVKMKEKGDIPEGYSVSREKKERFSLILESASTNQTSMYLCASSLMGVGEKLFFGSGTQLSVL.

The count of this clonotype is one. V gene TRBV6-5 combines with J gene TRBJ1-1; D not resolved. Germline-derived CDR1 and CDR2 are MNHEY and SVGAGI. The CDR3 length is 13 residues. V was pared by 5 bases and J by 8 bases, with 15 bases between. This CDR3 reads CASSHPGRMEAFF. The CDR3 region has the DNA TGTGCCAGCAGTCACCCCGGTCGAATGGAAGCTTTCTTT.

In regard to this clonotype: It may be a read error: a sequence one base away is much more abundant. The J gene is TRBJ2-5, the V gene TRBV28; TRBD2 aligns across 7 bases. The CDR3 runs 13 residues. CDR1 MDHEN and CDR2 SYDVKM come from the germline V gene. J was trimmed by 3 bases and V by 4 bases; bases with no gene match: 2. CDR3: CASSSGGEETQYF. CDR3 DNA: TGTGCCAGCAGTTCGGGGGGTGAAGAGACCCAGTACTTC.

This clonotype was seen many times. The CDR3 is CAWGGGLGNEQFF. DNA of the CDR3: TGTGCCTGGGGTGGGGGGCTGGGGAATGAGCAGTTCTTC. V usage is TRBV30 and J usage is TRBJ2-1; D could derive from TRBD1 or TRBD2 (6 bases each). V was trimmed by 5 bases and J by 7 bases, leaving 15 bases between them. This CDR3 is built from 13 residues. The germline V gene encodes CDR1 GTSNPN and CDR2 SVGIG (reference sequence).

This clonotype showed up many times. The chain has TRBV30 and TRBJ1-5, with D unclear. Germline lookup yields CDR1 GTSNPN and CDR2 SVGIG (reference sequence). V was pared by 0 bases and J by 7 bases, with 7 bases between. The CDR3 extends over 12 amino acids. This CDR3 reads CAWSVDGQPQHF. Here the CDR3 DNA reads TGTGCCTGGAGTGTGGACGGGCAGCCCCAGCATTTT.

Comment on this clonotype: One end of the junction is discordant with germline, which a read error may explain. This chain links TRBV7-8 with TRBJ1-2; D ambiguous. The CDR3 is 15 amino acids. Germline values: CDR1 SGHVS, CDR2 FQNEAQ. The CDR3 bases are TGTGCCAGCAGCTTAGGGGGTAGCGTGGCCTATGGCTACCCCTTC. Its translation is CASSLGGSVAYGYPF. The variable domain in full, completed from reference TRBV7-8 and TRBJ1-2, reads GAGVSQSPRYKVAKRGQDVALRCDPISGHVSLFWYQQALGQGPEFLTYFQNEAQLDKSGLPSDRFFAERPEGSVSTLKIQRTQQEDSAVYLCASSLGGSVAYGYPFGSGTRLTVV.

The chain has TRBV6-1 and TRBJ1-1; possible D gene TRBD1, 6 bases. The germline gives CDR1 MNHNS, CDR2 SASEGT. Trimming took 6 bases from V and 2 from J, leaving 13 bases between them. This CDR3 is 14 amino acids long. CDR3 DNA sequence: TGTGCCAGCAGGAGCAGGGGTTACAACACTGAAGCTTTCTTT. This translates into CASRSRGYNTEAFF.

This clonotype was seen ten or more times. The V and J genes are TRBV20-1 and TRBJ1-6; D remains ambiguous. Trimming left V 0 bases short and J 0 bases short, with 6 bases between. This CDR3 is 15 amino acids long. Germline-derived CDR1 and CDR2 are DFQATT and SNEGSKA (reference sequence). CDR3 sequence reads: CSAREGYSYNSPLHF. The CDR3, as DNA: TGCAGTGCTAGAGAGGGATACTCCTATAATTCACCCCTCCACTTT.

As to this clonotype: Possible read error: a much larger clone is one base away. The chain has TRBV25-1 and TRBJ1-1; unclear D gene. Trimming shortened V by 2 bases and J by 1 base, and 11 bases separated the two germline ends. Germline values: CDR1 MGHDK, CDR2 SYGVNS. The length of the CDR3 is 15 residues. Here the CDR3 DNA reads TGTGCCAGCAGTGAAAGTCGGACCACGAACACTGAAGCTTTCTTT. Its protein is CASSESRTTNTEAFF.

This clonotype has a handful of counts. The gene calls are TRBV3-1 and TRBJ2-3; 12 bases line up with TRBD2. The germline V gene encodes CDR1 LGHDT and CDR2 YNNKEL (reference sequence). The ends lost 6 bases at V and 0 bases at J; junction bases unmatched: 10. The CDR3 covers 18 residues. The CDR3 reads CASSQTSGRHYSTDTQYF. The CDR3 nucleotides read TGTGCCAGCAGTCAAACTAGCGGGAGGCATTATAGCACAGATACGCAGTATTTT.

This clonotype came up many times. The chain carries TRBV30 and TRBJ1-3, with a tentative D call TRBD1 (5 bases). Between the trimmed V and J ends, which lost 0 bases and 7 bases, there was a span of 10 bases. From germline, CDR1 is GTSNPN and CDR2 SVGIG (reference sequence). The CDR3 sequence is 13 residues long. The CDR3 region has the DNA TGTGCCTGGAGTGTTGTCAGGGCGAACACCATATATTTT. As protein: CAWSVVRANTIYF.

This clonotype was detected many times. V gene TRBV9 combines with J gene TRBJ1-2; no firm D call. The CDR3 has 12 amino acids. V was trimmed by 0 bases and J by 8 bases, leaving 8 bases between them. Germline-derived CDR1 and CDR2 are SGDLS and YYNGEE. The CDR3 nucleotides are TGTGCCAGCAGCGTAGCTCTATCCGGCTACACCTTC. It translates to CASSVALSGYTF.

Turning to this clonotype: Just one base apart from a much larger clone, this may be a read error. The chain recombines TRBV9 with TRBJ2-2, with D possibly matching TRBD1 (6 bases). Germline V CDR1 and CDR2: SGDLS, YYNGEE. The CDR3 sequence is 17 residues long. In DNA form, the CDR3 reads TGTGCCAACAGCCAGTGGGCAGGGGATCACGGCACCGGGGAGCTGTTTTTT. Its protein is CANSQWAGDHGTGELFF.

This chain connects TRBV11-2 to TRBJ1-2; 10 bases match TRBD1. V was pared by 5 bases and J by 8 bases, with 2 bases of the junction left unmatched. The CDR3 length is 12 residues. CDR1 SGHAT and CDR2 FQNNGV come from the germline V gene. The CDR3 DNA is TGTGCCAGCAGCCGGGACAGGGGCGGCTACACCTTC. Protein: CASSRDRGGYTF.